This T cell receptor (beta chain) was obtained from a study of tumor-infiltrating lymphocytes in primary liver carcinoma listed by TCRdb under 2017. Study-level background: Of the five patients (three men and two women, aged 30 to 69 years), four had hepatocellular carcinoma and one had combined HCC and intrahepatic cholangiocarcinoma. For each liver tumor, the study sampled five regions along with adjacent normal tissue and blood, and applied TCRbeta repertoire sequencing, expression microarrays and whole-exome sequencing. Each sample produced about 3.5 to 7.13 million productive TCRbeta reads, and read depth showed no significant difference between tissue types. TCRbeta repertoire sequencing covered some 35 specimens from 5 patients: roughly 25 tumor regions, 5 adjacent noncancerous liver tissues and 5 peripheral blood samples. Technical replicate repertoires showed high reproducibility, with mean shared-clone rates roughly 0.89 and correlation coefficients above 0.98. Agilent mRNA microarray profiling was performed on the 20 to 25 tumor region samples to relate TCRbeta repertoire diversity to the local molecular phenotype. The tumors of the five patients were staged as T1-T3 N0M0, with maximum diameters ranging from 4.2 to 10 cm.

Without any cell sorting, total RNA and DNA were extracted together from around 18-30 mg of bulk tissue using the AllPrep DNA/RNA mini kit. Surgical resection was performed in China between late 2015 and March 2016 on roughly 5 patients with histopathologically diagnosed primary liver carcinoma. At the time of sampling, the patients were treatment-naive and had chronic HBV infection. Each tumor was sampled at five spatially separated regions: the superior, inferior, left-lateral and right-lateral poles and the tumor centre. According to histology, viable tumor cells made up more than 75% of every tumor sample. Fresh tumor and adjacent tissue pieces were bisected, with one half stored in RNAlater at -80 degrees C and the other half sent for histology. A constant-region primer and ProtoScript II reverse transcriptase were used to reverse-transcribe TCRbeta-specific cDNA from about 500 ng total RNA. Three nested multiplex PCR rounds, following a slightly modified ARM-PCR procedure, were used to build the TCRbeta libraries. The first two PCR rounds used multiplex TRBV1-TRBV30 forward primers with a Cbeta reverse primer, each for around 10 cycles. Sample barcodes and Illumina adapters were attached in a final 25-cycle PCR using Deep VentR polymerase. Amplicons of 200-500 bp were gel-purified with a QIAquick gel extraction kit before sequencing. TCRbeta amplicons were sequenced on an Illumina HiSeq 2500 with 250-bp paired-end reads. The published analysis was carried out like this. Quality trimming of reads was performed with Trimmomatic v0.33, and paired reads were merged with FLASH v1.2.11 so that full CDR3 sequences could be recovered. V, D and J germline segments were assigned to the rearranged TCRbeta sequences by MiGEC v1.2.1b. Clonotype statistics, along with Shannon-Wiener diversity indices, were calculated using VDJtools v1.0.0. To cut down on sampling bias, every analysis after diversity analysis relied on just the 250 most abundant clonotypes from each sample. TCRdb itself trimmed the public reads at Q25 with fastp, ran MiXCR and retained productive beta chains. Identical CDR3 proteins give one entry, which carries the most common genes and DNA. TCRdb, not the authors, supplied the V and J calls. The sample data list about 41,000 distinct CDR3 sequences, and roughly 73% of these were observed just once. The ten largest account for 19% of the sample.

The CDR3 extends over 15 residues, inclusive of both ends. Kept here is only the CDR3 DNA, which spans 45 bases and is read in frame from base 1. V is clipped by 2 bases and J by 12 bases, and the sequence between their germline boundaries is 20 bases long. Sequences SGHDT (CDR1) and YYEEEE (CDR2) are obtained from the germline V gene. The sample holds a few counts of this clonotype. Its binding antigen is unknown. This likely comes from a read error, as the CDR3 has no conserved phenylalanine or tryptophan at its end. Points the paper makes about the study in general: Only a few patients were included in the study, and the authors note that the findings should be validated in a larger study. Because sequencing covered only the TCR beta chain and unpaired alpha chains were not captured, true repertoire diversity is likely underestimated. Just about 8-24% of top clones turned up in all five regions of a tumor, which suggests spatial heterogeneity among tumor-infiltrating T cells. Bulk unsorted samples precluded comparing CD4+ and CD8+ T cell repertoires. The top 250 clones accounted for a significantly greater share of the repertoire in tumors than in blood (p = 0.039). Repertoire overlap was found to be higher between tumor regions (mean around 36%) than between tumor-adjacent (around 17%) or tumor-blood (14%) pairs, consistent with antigen-driven expansion.

This TCR derives from a middle-aged man with primary liver carcinoma and hepatitis B virus infection. The specimen sequenced was liver tumor tissue from sampling region 2. The intended sense of this specimen's cell subset or site label: tumor region T2, inferior pole. This chain is built from TRBV5-6 and TRBJ1-4, with no D gene named confidently. The CDR3: CASSFGGVGHEELFS. The DNA sequence is as follows: TGTGCCAGCAGCTTCGGAGGCGTCGGGCACGAAGAACTGTTTTCT.